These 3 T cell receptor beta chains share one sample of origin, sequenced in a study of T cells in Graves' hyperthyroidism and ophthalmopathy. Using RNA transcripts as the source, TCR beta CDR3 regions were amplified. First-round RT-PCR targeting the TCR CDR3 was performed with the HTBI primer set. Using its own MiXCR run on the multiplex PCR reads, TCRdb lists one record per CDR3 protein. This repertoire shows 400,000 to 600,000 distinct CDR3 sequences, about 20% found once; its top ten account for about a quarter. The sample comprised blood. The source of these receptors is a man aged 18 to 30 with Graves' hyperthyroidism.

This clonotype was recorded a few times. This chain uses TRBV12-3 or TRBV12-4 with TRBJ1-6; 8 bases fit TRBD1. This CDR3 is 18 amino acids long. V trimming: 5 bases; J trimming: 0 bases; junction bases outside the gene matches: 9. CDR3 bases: TGTGCCAGCAGTCCAGGGACAGGCCGCACCTCCTATAATTCACCCCTCCACTTT. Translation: CASSPGTGRTSYNSPLHF.

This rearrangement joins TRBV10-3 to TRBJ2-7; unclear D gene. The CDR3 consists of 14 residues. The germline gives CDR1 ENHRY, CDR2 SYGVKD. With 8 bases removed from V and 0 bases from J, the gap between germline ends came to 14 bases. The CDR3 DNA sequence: TGTGCCATCGCCCCCAGGTCCAGCTCCTACGAGCAGTACTTC. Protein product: CAIAPRSSSYEQYF.

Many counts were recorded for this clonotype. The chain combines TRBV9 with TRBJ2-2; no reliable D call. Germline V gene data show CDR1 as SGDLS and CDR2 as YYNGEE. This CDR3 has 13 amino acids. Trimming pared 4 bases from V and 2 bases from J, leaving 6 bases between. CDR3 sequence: CASSHLNTGELFF. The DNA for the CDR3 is TGTGCCAGCAGCCACCTTAACACCGGGGAGCTGTTTTTT.